This TCR beta chain came from a study of blood T cells in healthy people across ages. Study at large: The template switching approach captured approximately one barcoded beta molecule for every two T cells. Study results and limitations: Nothing was known about donor CMV status, and this possibly confounded expanded clonotype changes. Estimated diversity across one million T cells was deemed an underestimate.

Notes on this clonotype: Its antigen remains unidentified.

Through a sample-barcoded 5' primer and a J-beta primer mix, a second PCR was run for 7 to 11 cycles. MiXCR, applied by TCRdb to the 5' RACE reads, yields one record per CDR3 protein. The data contain almost 800,000 distinct CDR3 sequences, roughly 60% of them singletons. The CDR3 has 15 amino acids. Per the germline V gene, CDR1 is SEHNR and CDR2 is FQNEAQ (reference sequence). Trimming pared 1 base from V and 12 bases from J, leaving 20 bases between. This chain links TRBV7-9 with TRBJ2-3; D remains ambiguous. The sequence was obtained from a man aged 30-40 years in good health. Sequencing was done on a sample of blood. DNA of the CDR3: TGTGCCAGCAGCTTAGTAGAGTCCGTCCCCTCGCCTCAGTATTTT. It specifies CASSLVESVPSPQYF.